These 32 T cell receptor beta chains share one sample of origin, sequenced in a study of blood T cell repertoires in COVID-19. Only in-frame clones appear in the TCRdb table, and some are missing; sequencing was by immunoSEQ multiplex PCR. The sample has a few hundred thousand clones; approximately 85% are singletons. The sample consisted of PBMCs or T cells enriched from blood (not recorded which). These TCRs come from a man in his thirties or forties who had recovered from COVID-19.

V usage is TRBV2 and J usage is TRBJ2-5; 12 bases are a match to TRBD2. The germline V gene encodes CDR1 SNHLY and CDR2 FYNNEI. Trimming took 3 bases from V and 4 from J; bases not matched to a gene: 9. The CDR3 sequence is 17 residues long. The CDR3 nucleotides are TGTGCCAGCAGTGAGGCTAGCGGGGGGGCTAGTGGAGAGACCCAGTACTTC. Encoded protein: CASSEASGGASGETQYF. Complete variable domain (other parts from reference TRBV2 and TRBJ2-5): EPEVTQTPSHQVTQMGQEVILRCVPISNHLYFYWYRQILGQKVEFLVSFYNNEISEKSEIFDDQFSVERPDGSNFTLKIRSTKLEDSAMYFCASSEASGGASGETQYFGPGTRLLVL.

V gene TRBV2 combines with J gene TRBJ2-1, with 10 positions matching TRBD2. This CDR3 has 15 amino acids. Germline V gives CDR1 SNHLY, CDR2 FYNNEI. J gave up 9 bases and V 7 bases, and 12 bases lay outside the gene matches. CDR3 sequence reads: CASTRTSGRGGEQFF. CDR3 bases: TGTGCCAGCACCCGGACTAGCGGTCGGGGGGGTGAGCAGTTCTTC.

Only one count was recorded for this clone. The chain is built from TRBV2 and TRBJ2-7; D uncertain. The CDR3 has 13 residues. Germline V gives CDR1 SNHLY, CDR2 FYNNEI. The ends were cut back, 6 bases at V and 1 base at J, with 10 bases in the middle. CDR3 region: CASRHPESYEQYF. CDR3 DNA: TGTGCCAGCAGACACCCTGAATCCTACGAGCAGTACTTC. The variable domain in full, with the rest retrieved from reference TRBV2 and TRBJ2-7, is EPEVTQTPSHQVTQMGQEVILRCVPISNHLYFYWYRQILGQKVEFLVSFYNNEISEKSEIFDDQFSVERPDGSNFTLKIRSTKLEDSAMYFCASRHPESYEQYFGPGTRLTVT.

The chain is built from TRBV19 and TRBJ2-7, with 8 bases matching TRBD1. Germline assignment: CDR1 LNHDA and CDR2 SQIVND (reference sequence). This CDR3 has 14 amino acids. Losses at the gene ends were 3 bases for V and 4 bases for J; bases not matched to a gene: 5. CDR3 sequence (DNA): TGTGCCAGTAGTATGCCACAGGGGGTTTACGAGCAGTACTTC. Protein sequence: CASSMPQGVYEQYF.

This chain uses TRBV27 with TRBJ1-2, with D perhaps matching TRBD1 (5 bases). The CDR3 runs to 13 residues. With 5 bases removed from V and 0 bases from J, the gap between germline ends came to 7 bases. In germline, CDR1 is MNHEY, CDR2 SMNVEV (reference sequence). The CDR3 reads CASSLQANYGYTF. CDR3 bases: TGTGCCAGCAGTCTACAGGCTAACTATGGCTACACCTTC.

The chain uses TRBV7-6 and TRBJ2-1; 9 bases fit TRBD1. Germline CDR1 reads SGHVS; CDR2 reads FNYEAQ. The CDR3 length is 14 residues. With V trimmed by 4 bases and J by 6 bases, 4 bases remained unmatched. In nucleotides, the CDR3 is TGTGCCAGCAGCTCAGAGGACAGGGGCAATGAGCAGTTCTTC. Residues: CASSSEDRGNEQFF.

J is TRBJ1-1 and V is TRBV5-4, with TRBD1 matching 7 bases. The CDR3 is 15 residues long. Per germline, CDR1 SGHNT and CDR2 YYREEE (reference sequence). With V trimmed by 0 bases and J by 10 bases, 12 bases remained unmatched. The DNA for the CDR3 is TGTGCCAGCAGCTTGGGAGGAGGGACAGATGTGGGAGCTTTCTTT. Its translation: CASSLGGGTDVGAFF.

The chain combines TRBV19 with TRBJ1-5, with D possibly being TRBD1 (5 bases). Germline CDR1 is LNHDA and CDR2 is SQIVND (reference sequence). The CDR3 is 13 residues long. Trimming stripped 9 bases from V and 4 bases from J, with 13 bases between. In nucleotides, the CDR3 is TGTGCCAGGCACTGTGGGACTAATCAGCCCCAGCATTTT. Protein sequence: CARHCGTNQPQHF.

The chain recombines TRBV3-1 (or the pseudogene TRBV3-2) with TRBJ2-3; perhaps TRBD1 as D (5 bases). The germline gives CDR1 LGHDT, CDR2 YNNKEL (reference sequence). The CDR3 contains 14 residues. The V end was cut by 3 bases, the J end by 2 bases, with 9 bases between. The CDR3 sequence is CASSQDTYTDTQYF. As DNA, the CDR3 is TGTGCCAGCAGCCAGGACACATACACAGATACGCAGTATTTT.

The rearrangement links TRBV7-2 to TRBJ1-1, with D maybe TRBD1 (6 bases). The CDR3 runs 14 residues. Germline V CDR1 and CDR2: SGHTA, FQGNSA. V lost 5 bases and J lost 2, with 12 bases in between. The CDR3: CASSLGQLNTEAFF. For the CDR3, the DNA is TGTGCCAGCAGCCTCGGACAGTTAAACACTGAAGCTTTCTTT.

This clone has only a few counts. The gene calls are TRBV3-1 (or the pseudogene TRBV3-2) and TRBJ1-2, with no clear D. The CDR3 totals 15 residues. Deletions cut 4 bases from V and 4 bases from J, with 16 bases between. Per germline, CDR1 LGHDT and CDR2 YNNKEL (reference sequence). The CDR3: CASSRNDALPYGYTF. Here the CDR3 DNA reads TGTGCCAGCAGCCGAAACGATGCCCTACCCTATGGCTACACCTTC.

The J gene is TRBJ1-1, the V gene TRBV29-1; no firm D call. The germline gives CDR1 SQVTM, CDR2 ANQGSEA. Trimming stripped 3 bases from V and 1 base from J, with 12 bases between. The CDR3 sequence is 14 residues long. The CDR3 sequence: CSVEVRGKNTEAFF. The CDR3 DNA is TGCAGCGTTGAGGTAAGAGGGAAGAACACTGAAGCTTTCTTT. Supplemented by reference TRBV29-1 and TRBJ1-1, the full variable domain reads SAVISQKPSRDICQRGTSLTIQCQVDSQVTMMFWYRQQPGQSLTLIATANQGSEATYESGFVIDKFPISRPNLTFSTLTVSNMSPEDSSIYLCSVEVRGKNTEAFFGQGTRLTVV.

The rearrangement uses TRBV27 and TRBJ2-5, with a weak D call TRBD2 (5 bases). Between the trimmed V and J ends, which lost 3 bases and 1 base, there was a span of 15 bases. The CDR3 loop spans 16 amino acids. The germline V gene encodes CDR1 MNHEY and CDR2 SMNVEV (reference sequence). As DNA, the CDR3 is TGTGCCAGCAGTTTTAGTAGTGGGGAGATCCAAGAGACCCAGTACTTC. Translated, it gives CASSFSSGEIQETQYF.

The rearrangement joins TRBV5-1 to TRBJ2-5, with D possibly matching TRBD2 (5 bases). Germline CDR1 and CDR2: SGHRS and YFSETQ. V gave up 4 bases and J gave up 4 bases, with 8 bases separating them. The CDR3 is 12 residues long. The CDR3, as DNA: TGCGCCAGCAGCGCAGGACTAGAGACCCAGTACTTC. It yields the protein CASSAGLETQYF.

This CDR3 reads CASSGEEETQYF. The CDR3 DNA is TGTGCCTCAAGCGGGGAGGAAGAGACCCAGTACTTC. The chain joins TRBV7-6 to TRBJ2-5, with 7 bases identical to TRBD2. This CDR3 has 12 amino acids. V lost 11 bases and J lost 3; bases outside the gene matches: 6. Per germline, CDR1 SGHVS and CDR2 FNYEAQ.

This sequence joins TRBV5-1 and TRBJ2-7; 14 bases fit TRBD2. The germline CDR1 and CDR2 sequences are SGHRS and YFSETQ. J was trimmed by 7 bases and V by 3 bases; bases with no gene match: 6. The CDR3 consists of 15 residues. CDR3 amino acids: CASSWTSGGSVEQYF. The CDR3, as DNA: TGCGCCAGCAGCTGGACTAGCGGGGGGTCTGTGGAGCAGTACTTC.

The J gene is TRBJ1-2, the V gene TRBV7-2; no clear D gene. Trimming cost V 6 bases and J 5 bases, with 13 bases left between them. CDR3 length equals 13 residues. The V gene's germline CDR1 is SGHTA and CDR2 FQGNSA. The CDR3 here is CASREDGEYGYTF. As DNA, the CDR3 is TGTGCCAGCAGGGAGGACGGGGAATATGGCTACACCTTC.

The chain employs TRBV3-1 (or the pseudogene TRBV3-2) and TRBJ1-2; TRBD1 matches at 8 bases. The CDR3 contains 15 residues. J gave up 8 bases and V 4 bases, and 12 bases lay outside the gene matches. Germline CDR1 reads LGHDT; CDR2 reads YNNKEL (reference sequence). The CDR3 region has the DNA TGTGCCAGCAGCCCAGGGGGCTCTCTAGGGTGGGGCTACACCTTC. This translates into CASSPGGSLGWGYTF.

This clone was picked up one time. The J gene is TRBJ2-7, the V gene TRBV7-8; 11 bases map to TRBD1. V gave up 3 bases and J gave up 5 bases; unmatched junction bases: 6. This CDR3 contains 15 residues. Germline CDR1 reads SGHVS; CDR2 reads FQNEAQ. In nucleotides, the CDR3 is TGTGCCAGCAGCTTTAAAGGGGGACAGGGGGACGAGCAGTACTTC. It translates to CASSFKGGQGDEQYF.

The V and J genes are TRBV7-6 and TRBJ2-5, with a possible D match to TRBD2 (6 bases). The CDR3 totals 19 residues. The V gene's germline CDR1 is SGHVS and CDR2 FNYEAQ. The V end was cut by 5 bases, the J end by 2 bases, with 27 bases between. CDR3 nucleotide sequence: TGTGCCAGCAGCCCATTTGGAGGGGAAGTTGGTCTGGGGCAAGAGACCCAGTACTTC. Protein product: CASSPFGGEVGLGQETQYF. Combining the CDR3 with reference TRBV7-6 and TRBJ2-5 gives the whole variable domain GAGVSQSPRYKVTKRGQDVALRCDPISGHVSLYWYRQALGQGPEFLTYFNYEAQQDKSGLPNDRFSAERPEGSISTLTIQRTEQRDSAMYRCASSPFGGEVGLGQETQYFGPGTRLLVL.

The chain carries TRBV19 and TRBJ1-2; 8 bases match TRBD1. Trimming removed 4 bases from V and 4 bases from J; junction bases left unmatched: 8. The CDR3 is 15 amino acids. Germline values: CDR1 LNHDA, CDR2 SQIVND (reference sequence). This chain's CDR3 is CASSTGQGPSYGYTF. The CDR3 DNA sequence: TGTGCCAGTAGTACAGGACAGGGCCCGAGCTATGGCTACACCTTC. The whole variable domain, filled in from reference TRBV19 and TRBJ1-2, reads DGGITQSPKYLFRKEGQNVTLSCEQNLNHDAMYWYRQDPGQGLRLIYYSQIVNDFQKGDIAEGYSVSREKKESFPLTVTSAQKNPTAFYLCASSTGQGPSYGYTFGSGTRLTVV.

The J gene is TRBJ2-5, the V gene TRBV13; TRBD2 aligns across 8 bases. With 5 bases clipped from V and 8 bases from J, the junction kept 13 bases outside the gene matches. Looked up from germline, CDR1 is PRHDT and CDR2 is FYEKMQ (reference sequence). CDR3 length equals 15 residues. The CDR3 sequence is CASSMLRSGGNTQYF. The CDR3 bases are TGTGCCAGCAGCATGCTACGAAGCGGGGGCAATACCCAGTACTTC.

This clone was detected only once. The V gene is TRBV21-1, the J gene TRBJ2-7; the D call of TRBD2 is as the table states it, not checked on the DNA. TRBV21-1 is annotated as a pseudogene. The CDR3 length is 17 residues. CDR3 loop: CASSNTLRGISSYEQYF. CDR3 coding DNA: TGTGCCAGCAGCAATACGTTACGGGGGATAAGTTCCTACGAGCAGTACTTC.

This sequence joins TRBV19 and TRBJ1-6; D is perhaps TRBD1 (5 bases). The germline V gene has CDR1 LNHDA and CDR2 SQIVND (reference sequence). Trimming removed 5 bases at V and 8 bases at J, with 13 bases between. The CDR3 extends over 14 amino acids. CDR3 amino acids: CASSWVREDSPLHF. CDR3 in DNA: TGTGCCAGTAGTTGGGTCAGGGAGGATTCACCCCTCCACTTT.

The chain has TRBV11-1 and TRBJ1-1, with 7 bases that match TRBD1. This CDR3 has 16 residues. Trimming took 2 bases from V and 0 from J; bases not matched to a gene: 6. From germline, CDR1 is SGHAT and CDR2 FQDESV (reference sequence). The CDR3 DNA follows: TGTGCCAGCAGCTTAACTGCGGACAGGCTGAACACTGAAGCTTTCTTT. Translating gives CASSLTADRLNTEAFF.

The CDR3 sequence is CASSPGTLPGNTIYF. In nucleotides, the CDR3 is TGTGCCAGCAGCCCGGGGACTCTCCCTGGAAACACCATATATTTT. The rearrangement links TRBV5-6 to TRBJ1-3; D is perhaps TRBD1 (5 bases). Germline loops: CDR1 SGHDT, CDR2 YYEEEE. The V and J ends lost 4 bases and 2 bases respectively, with 13 bases between them. CDR3 length: 15 residues. The full variable domain, with the rest looked up from reference TRBV5-6 and TRBJ1-3, is DAGVTQSPTHLIKTRGQQVTLRCSPKSGHDTVSWYQQALGQGPQFIFQYYEEEERQRGNFPDRFSGHQFPNYSSELNVNALLLGDSALYLCASSPGTLPGNTIYFGEGSWLTVV.

This chain joins TRBV6-5 and TRBJ1-2; 8 bases fit TRBD1. V dropped 8 bases and J dropped 6; count of bases not matched to a gene: 8. The V gene's germline CDR1 is MNHEY and CDR2 SVGAGI. CDR3 length: 13 residues. CDR3 DNA: TGTGCCAGCTTCAGGGGGCCACAGGATGGCTACACCTTC. As protein: CASFRGPQDGYTF.

The rearrangement joins TRBV4-2 to TRBJ1-2; 7 bases match TRBD1. With 4 bases clipped from V and 6 bases from J, the junction kept 11 bases outside the gene matches. Germline CDR1 LGHNA, CDR2 YNFKEQ. The CDR3 runs 15 residues. CDR3 region: CASSLEATGNDGYTF. The CDR3 DNA follows: TGTGCCAGCAGCCTTGAAGCGACAGGGAACGATGGCTACACCTTC.

This clone was seen just once. V is TRBV27 and J is TRBJ1-5, with 8 positions matching TRBD1. Germline V gene data show CDR1 as MNHEY and CDR2 as SMNVEV (reference sequence). Unmatched junction bases numbered 5, after V lost 3 bases and J lost 4 bases. The CDR3 runs 15 residues. Here the CDR3 DNA reads TGTGCCAGCAGTTTGGGTAGACAGGGGAATCAGCCCCAGCATTTT. Protein sequence: CASSLGRQGNQPQHF.

The chain couples TRBV5-1 to TRBJ1-4, with 7 positions matching TRBD1. The V gene's germline CDR1 is SGHRS and CDR2 YFSETQ. J was trimmed by 8 bases and V by 5 bases; bases with no gene match: 6. The CDR3 runs to 13 residues. CDR3 residues: CASRTGSGEKLFF. Written as DNA, the CDR3 is TGCGCCAGCAGGACAGGGAGTGGGGAAAAACTGTTTTTT.

J is TRBJ2-1 and V is TRBV29-1; perhaps TRBD2 as D (6 bases). The germline V and J ends were trimmed by 7 bases and 4 bases, with 17 bases remaining between them. Germline values: CDR1 SQVTM, CDR2 ANQGSEA. The CDR3 consists of 14 residues. The CDR3 region is CSGYGGEIYNEQFF. CDR3 sequence (DNA): TGCAGCGGTTACGGAGGGGAAATTTACAATGAGCAGTTCTTC.

V gene TRBV9 combines with J gene TRBJ2-3, with D tentatively TRBD2 (6 bases). Germline CDR1 SGDLS, CDR2 YYNGEE. The CDR3 covers 15 residues. The V gene lost 4 bases and the J gene lost 2 bases, with 14 bases spanning the gap. The CDR3 region is CASSPSGRTTDTQYF. The CDR3, as DNA: TGTGCCAGCAGCCCCAGCGGGCGTACCACAGATACGCAGTATTTT.